This T cell receptor (beta chain) was identified during a study of T cell responses to AZD1222 COVID-19 vaccine. Study findings and constraints: Possibly, clonal diversity was underestimated; donors were largely white British and included more females. With dominance at 160-218 and 743-854, vaccine-associated CD4 TCRs spanned spike.

In regard to this clone: Its antigen is unknown.

The table came from immunoSEQ multiplex PCR; TCRdb's copy has only in-frame clones and leaves some out. There are about 140,000 clones in the sample; more than 80% occur only once, and approximately 4% lies in the top ten. This receptor was identified in an adult in good health. Source: peripheral blood, taken on day 0 of AZD1222 vaccination.

The CDR3 nucleotides are TGTGCCAGCAGTGTATCACAGGGGGCGGACTATGGCTACACCTTC. It translates to CASSVSQGADYGYTF. The chain has TRBV28 and TRBJ1-2; TRBD1 matches at 9 bases. The CDR3 runs 15 residues. The ends lost 5 bases at V and 3 bases at J; junction bases unmatched: 7. CDR1 and CDR2 from the germline V gene are MDHEN and SYDVKM.